This is a list of T cell receptor beta chains from one sample in a study of Graves' ophthalmopathy and Graves' hyperthyroidism. TCRdb processed the multiplex PCR reads anew with MiXCR; each CDR3 protein has one entry. The data contain hundreds of thousands of distinct CDR3 sequences, under 25% of them singletons. The specimen sequenced was peripheral blood. These receptor sequences come from a woman younger than 35 with stable Graves' hyperthyroidism. Each CDR3 is given with its conserved first and last residue. Fields, in order: clone size, J gene, D gene, V gene, CDR3 DNA, CDR3 protein. D genes are given only for firm matches. Clone size appears in some rows only: once, few, many, or a class for an expanded clone.

NA TRBJ2-7 TRBD2 TRBV6-1 TGTGCCAGCAGCCCCCCCGGGACTAGAGCCTACGAGCAGTACTTC CASSPPGTRAYEQYF
many TRBJ2-2 NA TRBV7-6 TGTGCCAGCAGCTTAGAGGACGGTTTCTACACCGGGGAGCTGTTTTTT CASSLEDGFYTGELFF
few TRBJ1-2 NA TRBV7-2 TGTGCCAGCAGCTTAGTACAGGGAGTCGGCTATGGCTACACCTTC CASSLVQGVGYGYTF
many TRBJ1-6 NA TRBV12-3/TRBV12-4 TGTGCCAGCAGTCTTGGACATTATAATTCACCCCTCCACTTT CASSLGHYNSPLHF
NA TRBJ1-2 NA TRBV3-1 TGTGCCAGCGGAACGGGAAATGGTGGCTACACCTTC CASGTGNGGYTF
NA TRBJ1-6 NA TRBV6-5 TGTGCCAGCAGTTACTCGAGGATCAGGTCGGGAGTCAATTCACCCCTCCACTTT CASSYSRIRSGVNSPLHF
many TRBJ1-1 NA TRBV5-1 TGCGCCAGCAGCTCTACCGGGACACTGAACACTGAAGCTTTCTTT CASSSTGTLNTEAFF
few TRBJ2-7 TRBD1 TRBV6-1 TGTGCCAGCAGTCCCTGGGGGACAGATACCTACGAGCAGTACTTC CASSPWGTDTYEQYF
many TRBJ1-6 NA TRBV20-1 TGCAGTGCTTCATTGGTGCAGGGGCCCCTCCACTTT CSASLVQGPLHF
many TRBJ2-7 TRBD2 TRBV9 TGTGCCAGCAGCGAAGGACTAGCGGACTACGAGCAGTACTTC CASSEGLADYEQYF
many TRBJ2-5 TRBD2 TRBV12-3/TRBV12-4 TGTGCCAGCAGTTCATTACTAGCGGGAGGAATGGAGACCCAGTACTTC CASSSLLAGGMETQYF
many TRBJ1-6 TRBD1 TRBV4-2 TGTGCCAGCAGCCAGGCCCCGGACAGGGGACGACCCCTCCACTTT CASSQAPDRGRPLHF
many TRBJ1-5 NA TRBV30 TGTGCCTGGACTGACAGCGCGGTAGAGCCCCAGCATTTT CAWTDSAVEPQHF
many TRBJ1-5 NA TRBV15 TGTGCCACCAACCAAGAGCCCCAGCATTTT CATNQEPQHF
many TRBJ2-7 NA TRBV11-1 TGTGCCAGCAGCTTAGCAGGGAGCCGGGGTAAAGACTACGAGCAGTACTTC CASSLAGSRGKDYEQYF
many TRBJ1-3 NA TRBV4-3 TGCGCCAGCAGCCAAGATACCGGGGCCTCTGGAAACACCATATATTTT CASSQDTGASGNTIYF
many TRBJ2-7 NA TRBV20-1 TGCAGTGCTAGTCACTGGAGCCTTGGGGGACTCTACGAGCAGTACTTC CSASHWSLGGLYEQYF
NA TRBJ2-7 NA TRBV29-1 TGCAGCGTTGAAACCGGGGCCTCCTACGAGCAGTACTTC CSVETGASYEQYF
many TRBJ2-5 NA TRBV3-1 TGTGCCAGCAGCCAGCTAGACCTGATGGGGACCCAGTACTTC CASSQLDLMGTQYF
many TRBJ2-5 NA TRBV9 TGTGCCAGCAGCGCGGACACAAAAGAGACCCAGTACTTC CASSADTKETQYF
many TRBJ2-7 NA TRBV28 TGTGCCAGCAGTTTTTTGATGGAACAGGGGGAGGGTTACGAGCAGTACTTC CASSFLMEQGEGYEQYF
many TRBJ1-1 NA TRBV6-5 TGTGCCAGCAGTTACCTCAGGGAGAACACTGAAGCTTTCTTT CASSYLRENTEAFF
many TRBJ2-4 NA TRBV20-1 TGCAGTGTCAGACGATTTAGCGGCCTAGCCAAAAACATTCAGTACTTC CSVRRFSGLAKNIQYF
many TRBJ1-5 NA TRBV7-9 TGTGCCAGCAGCAGTACGGGGGCTCTCAATCAGCCCCAGCATTTT CASSSTGALNQPQHF
many TRBJ2-7 TRBD1 TRBV20-1 TGCAGTCAGACAGGGGCAACTACCTACGAGCAGTACTTC CSQTGATTYEQYF
NA TRBJ2-5 TRBD2 TRBV24-1 TGTGCCACCAGTGACCCCCGCGGGGGGGACGAGACCCAGTACTTC CATSDPRGGDETQYF
many TRBJ1-2 TRBD1 TRBV20-1 TGCAGTGCTTGGGACAGCGAATATGGCTACACCTTC CSAWDSEYGYTF
many TRBJ2-7 TRBD2 TRBV20-1 TGCAGTGTTTTAGCGGGAGGTCACGAGCAGTACTTC CSVLAGGHEQYF
many TRBJ2-7 NA TRBV20-1 TGCAGTGCTGGAGCGGAACTAATATCCTACGAGCAGTACTTC CSAGAELISYEQYF
many TRBJ2-5 NA TRBV12-3/TRBV12-4 TGTGCCAGCAGTTTCTGGGCAGAACCATTTATGACCCAGTACTTC CASSFWAEPFMTQYF
NA TRBJ2-3 NA TRBV6-5 TGTGCCAGCAGTTACTCCCCAACAGATACGCAGTATTTT CASSYSPTDTQYF
many TRBJ2-5 TRBD1 TRBV12-3/TRBV12-4 TGTGCCAGCAGTTTAGTACAGGGGGCCCAAGAGACCCAGTACTTC CASSLVQGAQETQYF
many TRBJ1-5 NA TRBV6-2/TRBV6-3 TGTGCCAGCACCACCGGACAGACCAATCAGCCCCAGCATTTT CASTTGQTNQPQHF
many TRBJ1-2 TRBD1 TRBV28 TGTGCCAGCAGTTTGGGGGGACAGGGACCTTATGGCTACACCTTC CASSLGGQGPYGYTF
many TRBJ1-6 NA TRBV7-6 TGTGCCAGCAGCTTAGCAGGGACGCACTCCTATAATTCACCCCTCCACTTT CASSLAGTHSYNSPLHF
NA TRBJ1-1 TRBD1 TRBV12-3/TRBV12-4 TGTGCCAGCAGTTTGACCGGGACAGAGAACACTGAAGCTTTCTTT CASSLTGTENTEAFF
many TRBJ1-2 NA TRBV4-1 TGCGCCAGCAGCCAAGAGGGTGGGGGACATCCTTCCGGCTACACCTTC CASSQEGGGHPSGYTF
few TRBJ1-2 NA TRBV6-5 TGTGCCAGCAGTTACGAGTTAAGCTACACCTTC CASSYELSYTF
NA TRBJ2-7 NA TRBV6-1 TGTGCCAGCAGGGCAGGCGCCTACGAGCAGTACTTC CASRAGAYEQYF
many TRBJ1-1 TRBD1 TRBV28 TGTGCCAGCAGTTCCCCGGTAGGGACAGGGACCGTGAACACTGAAGCTTTCTTT CASSSPVGTGTVNTEAFF
many TRBJ1-1 NA TRBV11-1 TGTGCCAGCAGCCCTTACTCGGGGGGACATCGAGACACTGAAGCTTTCTTT CASSPYSGGHRDTEAFF
many TRBJ1-2 NA TRBV6-5 TGTGCCAGCAGGGGACATGCGCTGAATAACTATGGCTACACCTTC CASRGHALNNYGYTF
few TRBJ1-2 TRBD1 TRBV24-1 TGTGCCACCAGTGATTCAGGACAGGCCGACCTTCCAGATGGCTACACCTTC CATSDSGQADLPDGYTF
NA TRBJ1-5 NA TRBV30 TGTGCCTGGAGTGTGTGGAGCAATCAGCCCCAGCATTTT CAWSVWSNQPQHF
many TRBJ2-3 TRBD2 TRBV6-2/TRBV6-3 TGTGCCAGCAGTTACGTTTCCAGGCTAGCGGGAGTGAGAACCACAGATACGCAGTATTTT CASSYVSRLAGVRTTDTQYF
many TRBJ2-3 NA TRBV7-3 TGTGCCAGCAGCTTAACGCTTGCAGGGTCAGATACGCAGTATTTT CASSLTLAGSDTQYF
many TRBJ2-7 TRBD2 TRBV18 TGTGCCAGCTCACCAGGGCTAGCGGGCTCATCCCTCTACGAGCAGTACTTC CASSPGLAGSSLYEQYF
many TRBJ1-2 NA TRBV20-1 TGCAGTGCTCCCGACGGGCTTCACTGGGGCTATGGCTACACCTTC CSAPDGLHWGYGYTF